This TCR beta chain originates from a study of shared T cell receptors in the human thymus. V lost 0 bases and J 3 bases, leaving 9 bases between the germline ends. Germline V gene data show CDR1 as LNHNV and CDR2 as YYDKDF (reference sequence). The CDR3 is made up of 14 amino acids. Some clones are missing from TCRdb's copy, which holds only in-frame ones; the method was immunoSEQ multiplex PCR. The table includes 450,000 to 650,000 clones, approximately 80% detected once. The same sample was also studied in work on human thymus T cells. That investigation notes: The study used thymus tissue resected during corrective heart surgery. Gene usage (both V and J) appeared biased in thymic and blood repertoires.

The receptor comes from a boy in the first two years of life with a congenital heart defect. Sequencing was carried out using thymocytes. The chain couples TRBV15 to TRBJ2-7; no reliable D call. The CDR3 loop reads CATSRDFIYYEQYF. DNA for the CDR3: TGTGCCACCAGCAGAGATTTTATATACTACGAGCAGTACTTC.